This T cell receptor beta chain was identified in a study of response to subunit inactivated influenza vaccine. TCRdb independently ran MiXCR on the RT-PCR reads; one entry per CDR3 protein. The sample includes roughly 190,000 distinct CDR3 sequences, approximately 15% of them seen just once. The CDR3 sequence is 17 residues long. The V gene's germline CDR1 is SGDLS and CDR2 YYNGEE. V was trimmed by 3 bases and J by 4 bases, leaving 20 bases between them. General study findings and limits: T cells newly recruited by each seasonal influenza vaccination are few, the authors suggested.

This clonotype showed up just a few times. No antigen is known for it. This TCR came from a man in his forties or fifties who received an inactivated influenza vaccine. J is TRBJ2-1 and V is TRBV9, with a possible D match to TRBD2 (7 bases). The sample in question was CD8+ T cells sorted from PBMCs, obtained more than 4 days after vaccination. CDR3 region: CASSAPTFGGAYNEQFF. The CDR3 nucleotides read TGTGCCAGCAGCGCTCCGACCTTTGGGGGGGCTTACAATGAGCAGTTCTTC. Full variable domain (rest looked up from reference TRBV9 and TRBJ2-1): DSGVTQTPKHLITATGQRVTLRCSPRSGDLSVYWYQQSLDQGLQFLIQYYNGEERAKGNILERFSAQQFPDLHSELNLSSLELGDSALYFCASSAPTFGGAYNEQFFGPGTRLTVL.